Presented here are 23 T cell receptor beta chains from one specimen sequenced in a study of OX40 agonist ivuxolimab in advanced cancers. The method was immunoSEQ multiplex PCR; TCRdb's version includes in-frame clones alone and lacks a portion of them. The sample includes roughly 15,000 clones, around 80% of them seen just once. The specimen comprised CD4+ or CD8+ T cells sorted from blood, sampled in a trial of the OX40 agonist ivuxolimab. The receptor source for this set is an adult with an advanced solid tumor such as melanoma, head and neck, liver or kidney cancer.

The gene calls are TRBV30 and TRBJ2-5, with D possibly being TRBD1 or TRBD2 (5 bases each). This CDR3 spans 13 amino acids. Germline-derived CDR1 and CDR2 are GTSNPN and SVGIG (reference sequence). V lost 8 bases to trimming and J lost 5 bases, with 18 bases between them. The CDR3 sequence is CAARWGSRETQYF. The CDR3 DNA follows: TGTGCCGCCCGCTGGGGGAGCAGGGAGACCCAGTACTTC.

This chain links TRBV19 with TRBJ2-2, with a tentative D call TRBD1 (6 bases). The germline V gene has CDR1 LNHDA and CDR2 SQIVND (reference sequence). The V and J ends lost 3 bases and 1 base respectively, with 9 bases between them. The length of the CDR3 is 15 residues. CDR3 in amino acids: CASSMDSLNTGELFF. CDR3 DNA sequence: TGTGCCAGTAGTATGGACAGCTTGAACACCGGGGAGCTGTTTTTT.

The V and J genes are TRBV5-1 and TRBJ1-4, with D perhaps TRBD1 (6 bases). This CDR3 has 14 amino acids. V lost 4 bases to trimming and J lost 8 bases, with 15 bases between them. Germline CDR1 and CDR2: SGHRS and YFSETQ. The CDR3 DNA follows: TGCGCCAGCAGCGTTCCCGGACAGAGGGAAAAACTGTTTTTT. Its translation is CASSVPGQREKLFF.

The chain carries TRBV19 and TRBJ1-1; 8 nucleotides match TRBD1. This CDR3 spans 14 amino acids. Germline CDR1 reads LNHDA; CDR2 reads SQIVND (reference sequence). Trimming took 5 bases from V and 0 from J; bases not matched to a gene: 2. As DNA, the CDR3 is TGTGCCAGTAGTCAGGGGGCAGTGAACACTGAAGCTTTCTTT. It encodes CASSQGAVNTEAFF.

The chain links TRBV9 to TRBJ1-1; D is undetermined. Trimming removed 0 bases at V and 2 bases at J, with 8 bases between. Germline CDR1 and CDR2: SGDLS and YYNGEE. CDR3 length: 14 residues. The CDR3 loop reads CASSVVSDNTEAFF. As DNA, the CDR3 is TGTGCCAGCAGCGTAGTATCTGATAACACTGAAGCTTTCTTT.

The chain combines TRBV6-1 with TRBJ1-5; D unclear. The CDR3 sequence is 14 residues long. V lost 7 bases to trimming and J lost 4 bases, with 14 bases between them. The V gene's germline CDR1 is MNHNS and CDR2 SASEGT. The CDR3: CASNLVKVNQPQHF. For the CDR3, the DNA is TGTGCCAGCAATCTCGTTAAGGTAAATCAGCCCCAGCATTTT.

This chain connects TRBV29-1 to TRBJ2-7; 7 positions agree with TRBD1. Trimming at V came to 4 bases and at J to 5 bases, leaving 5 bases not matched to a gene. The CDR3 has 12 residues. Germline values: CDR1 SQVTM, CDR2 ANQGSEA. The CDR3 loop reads CSVARQGDEQYF. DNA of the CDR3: TGCAGCGTTGCTCGCCAGGGGGACGAGCAGTACTTC.

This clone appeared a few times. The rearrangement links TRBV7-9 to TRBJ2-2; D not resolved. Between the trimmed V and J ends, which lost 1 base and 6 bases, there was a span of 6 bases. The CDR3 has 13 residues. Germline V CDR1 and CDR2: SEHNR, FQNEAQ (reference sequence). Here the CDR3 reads CASSLGQPGELFF. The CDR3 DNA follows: TGTGCCAGCAGCTTAGGGCAGCCCGGGGAGCTGTTTTTT.

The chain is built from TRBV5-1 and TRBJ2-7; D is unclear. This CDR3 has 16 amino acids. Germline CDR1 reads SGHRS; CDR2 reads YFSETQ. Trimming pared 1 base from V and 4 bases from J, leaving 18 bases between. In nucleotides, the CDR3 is TGCGCCAGCAGCTTGTCGTTGGGCGGTAAGAATTACGAGCAGTACTTC. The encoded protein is CASSLSLGGKNYEQYF. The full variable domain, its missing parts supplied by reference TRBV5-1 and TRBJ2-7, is KAGVTQTPRYLIKTRGQQVTLSCSPISGHRSVSWYQQTPGQGLQFLFEYFSETQRNKGNFPGRFSGRQFSNSRSEMNVSTLELGDSALYLCASSLSLGGKNYEQYFGPGTRLTVT.

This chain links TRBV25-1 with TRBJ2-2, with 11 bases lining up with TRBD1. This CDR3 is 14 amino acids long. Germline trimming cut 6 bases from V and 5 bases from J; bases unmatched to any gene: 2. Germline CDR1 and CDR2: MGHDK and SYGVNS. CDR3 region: CASRGTGGTGELFF. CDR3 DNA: TGTGCCAGCAGAGGGACAGGGGGAACCGGGGAGCTGTTTTTT. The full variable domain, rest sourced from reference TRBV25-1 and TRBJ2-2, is EADIYQTPRYLVIGTGKKITLECSQTMGHDKMYWYQQDPGMELHLIHYSYGVNSTEKGDLSSESTVSRIRTEHFPLTLESARPSHTSQYLCASRGTGGTGELFFGEGSRLTVL.

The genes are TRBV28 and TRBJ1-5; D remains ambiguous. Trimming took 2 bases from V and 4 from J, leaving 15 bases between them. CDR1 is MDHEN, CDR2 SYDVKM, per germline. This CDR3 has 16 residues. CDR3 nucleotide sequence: TGTGCCAGCAGTTTAATCTCGACCGCGGGGAATCAGCCCCAGCATTTT. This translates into CASSLISTAGNQPQHF.

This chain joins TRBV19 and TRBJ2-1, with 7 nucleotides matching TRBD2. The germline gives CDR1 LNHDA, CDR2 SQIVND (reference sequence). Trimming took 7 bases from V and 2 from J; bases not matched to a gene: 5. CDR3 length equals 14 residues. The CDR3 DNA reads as TGTGCCAGTACAACCGGGACTACCTACAATGAGCAGTTCTTC. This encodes CASTTGTTYNEQFF.

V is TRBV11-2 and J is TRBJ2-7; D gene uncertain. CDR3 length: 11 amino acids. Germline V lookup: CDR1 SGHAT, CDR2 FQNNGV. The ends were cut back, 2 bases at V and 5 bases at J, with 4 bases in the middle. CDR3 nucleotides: TGTGCCAGCAGCTTAAGTAACGAGCAGTACTTC. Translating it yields CASSLSNEQYF.

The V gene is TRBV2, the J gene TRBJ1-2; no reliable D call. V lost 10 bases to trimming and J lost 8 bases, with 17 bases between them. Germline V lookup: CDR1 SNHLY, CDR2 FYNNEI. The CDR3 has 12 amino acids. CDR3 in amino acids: CAIRGGEEGYTF. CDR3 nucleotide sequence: TGTGCCATCCGAGGTGGGGAGGAGGGCTACACCTTC.

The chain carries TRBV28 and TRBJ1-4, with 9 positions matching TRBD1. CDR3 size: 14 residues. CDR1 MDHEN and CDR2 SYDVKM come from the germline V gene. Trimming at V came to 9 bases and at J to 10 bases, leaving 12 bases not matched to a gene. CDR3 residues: CASLQGARGSKLFF. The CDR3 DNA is TGTGCCAGTCTACAGGGGGCTAGAGGGTCAAAACTGTTTTTT.

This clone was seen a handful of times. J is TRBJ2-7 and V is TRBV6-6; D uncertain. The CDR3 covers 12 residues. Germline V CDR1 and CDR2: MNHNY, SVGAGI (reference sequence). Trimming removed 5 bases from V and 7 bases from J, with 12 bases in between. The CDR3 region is CASSRSLGEQYF. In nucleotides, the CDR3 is TGTGCCAGCAGTCGAAGCCTCGGGGAGCAGTACTTC.

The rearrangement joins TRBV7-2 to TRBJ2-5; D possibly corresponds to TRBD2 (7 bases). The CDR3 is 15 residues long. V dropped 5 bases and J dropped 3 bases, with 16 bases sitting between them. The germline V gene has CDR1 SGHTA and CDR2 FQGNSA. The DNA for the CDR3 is TGTGCCAGCAGCCTAGGGGGAGGGGGTAAAGAGACCCAGTACTTC. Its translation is CASSLGGGGKETQYF. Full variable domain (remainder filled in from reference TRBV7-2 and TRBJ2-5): GAGVSQSPSNKVTEKGKDVELRCDPISGHTALYWYRQSLGQGLEFLIYFQGNSAPDKSGLPSDRFSAERTGGSVSTLTIQRTQQEDSAVYLCASSLGGGGKETQYFGPGTRLLVL.

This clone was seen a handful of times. This chain's CDR3 is CASKTFSTNEKLFF. The CDR3 region has the DNA TGTGCCAGCAAAACATTCTCAACTAATGAAAAACTGTTTTTT. The chain carries TRBV28 and TRBJ1-4; no reliable D call. The CDR3 totals 14 residues. Germline V gene data show CDR1 as MDHEN and CDR2 as SYDVKM. Trimming removed 7 bases at V and 0 bases at J, with 9 bases between.

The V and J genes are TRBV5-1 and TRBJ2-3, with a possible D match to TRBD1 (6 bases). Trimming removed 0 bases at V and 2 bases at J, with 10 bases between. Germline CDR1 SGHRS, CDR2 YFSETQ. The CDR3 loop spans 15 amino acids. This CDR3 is CASSLGQGLTDTQYF. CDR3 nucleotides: TGCGCCAGCAGCTTGGGGCAGGGGCTCACAGATACGCAGTATTTT.

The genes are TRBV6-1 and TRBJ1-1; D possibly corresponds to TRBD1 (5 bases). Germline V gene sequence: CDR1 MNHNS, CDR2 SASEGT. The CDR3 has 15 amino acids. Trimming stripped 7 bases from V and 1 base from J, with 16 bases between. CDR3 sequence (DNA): TGTGCCAGCAAGCCTTATGGGACTCAGAACACTGAAGCTTTCTTT. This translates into CASKPYGTQNTEAFF.

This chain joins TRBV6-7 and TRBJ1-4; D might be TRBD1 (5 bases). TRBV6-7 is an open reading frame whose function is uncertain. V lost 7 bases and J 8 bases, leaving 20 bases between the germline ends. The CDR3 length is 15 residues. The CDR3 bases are TGTGCCAGCAACCACCGGGGGGGGATTTACGAAAAACTGTTTTTT. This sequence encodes CASNHRGGIYEKLFF.

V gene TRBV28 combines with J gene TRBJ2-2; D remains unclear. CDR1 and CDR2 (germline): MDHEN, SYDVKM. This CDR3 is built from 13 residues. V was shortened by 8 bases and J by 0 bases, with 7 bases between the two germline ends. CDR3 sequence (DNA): TGTGCCAGCCTGACCCCGAACACCGGGGAGCTGTTTTTT. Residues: CASLTPNTGELFF.

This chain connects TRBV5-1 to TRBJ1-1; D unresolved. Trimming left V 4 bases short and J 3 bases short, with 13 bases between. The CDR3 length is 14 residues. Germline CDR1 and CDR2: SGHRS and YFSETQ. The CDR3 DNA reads TGCGCCAGCAGCGGAAACGGTGGGTACACTGAAGCTTTCTTT. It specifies CASSGNGGYTEAFF.